This entry lists 14 T cell receptor beta chains sequenced from one sample in a study of blood T cell repertoires in COVID-19. The data were produced by immunoSEQ multiplex PCR, yet TCRdb's version contains in-frame clones alone and is incomplete. The table shows some 310,000 clones, with around 86% occurring only once. Sample: peripheral blood. The receptor set was obtained from a middle-aged man with active or convalescent COVID-19.

The J gene is TRBJ1-1, the V gene TRBV24-1; 7 nucleotides match TRBD1. The CDR3 covers 15 residues. Germline V gives CDR1 KGHDR, CDR2 SFDVKD. V was clipped by 4 bases and J by 4 bases; unmatched bases: 8. Written as DNA, the CDR3 is TGTGCCACCAGTGACCCTCGACAGGGAGCCACTGAAGCTTTCTTT. It codes for CATSDPRQGATEAFF.

This clone was seen a handful of times. The chain is built from TRBV11-2 and TRBJ2-1, with D perhaps TRBD2 (6 bases). V was clipped by 1 base and J by 7 bases, with 14 bases between them. Germline CDR1 reads SGHAT; CDR2 reads FQNNGV. The CDR3 has 15 amino acids. As DNA, the CDR3 is TGTGCCAGCAGCTTAGGAGGATACGGGGGAAATGAGCAGTTCTTC. Residues: CASSLGGYGGNEQFF.

The chain recombines TRBV5-1 with TRBJ2-1; D unclear. The CDR3 is 15 residues long. The germline V gene encodes CDR1 SGHRS and CDR2 YFSETQ. V dropped 2 bases and J dropped 0 bases, with 9 bases sitting between them. The CDR3 DNA reads TGCGCCAGCAGCTTAACTGTGAGCTCCTACAATGAGCAGTTCTTC. Translating gives CASSLTVSSYNEQFF.

This chain joins TRBV6-5 and TRBJ2-1; TRBD2 matches 10 bases. This CDR3 has 15 amino acids. CDR1 MNHEY and CDR2 SVGAGI come from the germline V gene. V was clipped by 1 base and J by 4 bases; unmatched bases: 1. The CDR3 loop reads CASSYWTSGYNEQFF. The CDR3 DNA reads as TGTGCCAGCAGTTACTGGACTAGCGGATACAATGAGCAGTTCTTC.

The sample holds one count of this clone. The chain joins TRBV5-1 to TRBJ1-2; weak D call: TRBD1 (5 bases). Trimming removed 0 bases from V and 8 bases from J, with 14 bases in between. Looked up from germline, CDR1 is SGHRS and CDR2 is YFSETQ. This CDR3 has 14 amino acids. CDR3 coding DNA: TGCGCCAGCAGCTTGGAGGTGCAGGGAACGGGCTACACCTTC. The encoded protein is CASSLEVQGTGYTF.

CDR3 nucleotide sequence: TGTGCCAGTAGTATAGGTCGGCAGGGGAACACTGAAGCTTTCTTT. This encodes CASSIGRQGNTEAFF. The J gene is TRBJ1-1, the V gene TRBV19, with D possibly TRBD1 on 5 matching bases. V lost 1 base to trimming and J lost 1 base, with 10 bases between them. CDR1 and CDR2 from the germline V gene are LNHDA and SQIVND (reference sequence). The CDR3 is 15 residues long.

V is TRBV19 and J is TRBJ1-6; perhaps TRBD1 as D (5 bases). Germline CDR1 LNHDA, CDR2 SQIVND (reference sequence). The length of the CDR3 is 14 residues. V dropped 3 bases and J dropped 7 bases, with 10 bases sitting between them. This CDR3 is CASSIKGMNSPLHF. CDR3 nucleotide sequence: TGTGCCAGTAGTATTAAGGGGATGAATTCACCCCTCCACTTT.

The rearrangement uses TRBV18 and TRBJ2-2; weak D call: TRBD1 (6 bases). Germline CDR1 is KGHSH and CDR2 is LQKENI. There are 15 residues in the CDR3. V shed 2 bases and J shed 1 base, with 8 bases lying between them. The CDR3 DNA follows: TGTGCCAGCTCACCAAACAGGGAGAACACCGGGGAGCTGTTTTTT. Its translation: CASSPNRENTGELFF.

This clone has only a few counts. The chain uses TRBV19 and TRBJ1-4; D gene uncertain. The V and J ends lost 6 bases and 7 bases respectively, with 12 bases between them. The germline gives CDR1 LNHDA, CDR2 SQIVND (reference sequence). The CDR3 runs 13 residues. The CDR3, as DNA: TGTGCCAGTAGGTGGCAGCGGGGTGAAAAACTGTTTTTT. Translation gives CASRWQRGEKLFF.

This chain links TRBV6-4 with TRBJ1-2, with 7 bases fitting TRBD1. In germline, CDR1 is MRHNA, CDR2 SNTAGT. J gave up 6 bases and V 7 bases, and 11 bases lay outside the gene matches. The CDR3 has 14 amino acids. The CDR3 spells CASKVSTGVDGYTF. In DNA, the CDR3 is TGTGCCAGCAAAGTTTCCACAGGGGTAGATGGCTACACCTTC.

This clone was seen a single time. The chain has TRBV30 and TRBJ1-5; no firm D call. The CDR3 has 13 amino acids. CDR1 and CDR2 from the germline V gene are GTSNPN and SVGIG (reference sequence). The germline V and J ends were trimmed by 5 bases and 0 bases, with 8 bases remaining between them. Written as DNA, the CDR3 is TGTGCCTGGGGAGCCCATAGCAATCAGCCCCAGCATTTT. Protein product: CAWGAHSNQPQHF.

To note about this clone: Other DNA sequences of this sample code for an identical CDR3. The rearrangement links TRBV5-1 to TRBJ1-6; a possible D gene is TRBD1 (6 bases). CDR1 is SGHRS and CDR2 is YFSETQ in the germline V gene. The CDR3 extends over 13 amino acids. V shed 5 bases and J shed 8 bases, with 11 bases lying between them. The CDR3 DNA sequence: TGCGCCAGCAGGGACAGTGAGGATTCACCCCTCCACTTT. Protein: CASRDSEDSPLHF.

Points on this clone: Other DNA sequences in the sample encode the same CDR3. The V gene is TRBV9, the J gene TRBJ1-3, with TRBD1 identical over 9 bases. Trimming took 4 bases from V and 2 from J; bases not matched to a gene: 1. The CDR3 runs to 14 residues. Germline V lookup: CDR1 SGDLS, CDR2 YYNGEE. The CDR3 coding sequence is TGTGCCAGCAGCAGGGACAGGGCTGGAAACACCATATATTTT. Translated: CASSRDRAGNTIYF. The whole variable domain, filled in from reference TRBV9 and TRBJ1-3, reads DSGVTQTPKHLITATGQRVTLRCSPRSGDLSVYWYQQSLDQGLQFLIQYYNGEERAKGNILERFSAQQFPDLHSELNLSSLELGDSALYFCASSRDRAGNTIYFGEGSWLTVV.

The J gene is TRBJ2-7, the V gene TRBV5-1; 8 bases match TRBD1. The CDR3 spans 14 residues. CDR1 and CDR2 (germline): SGHRS, YFSETQ. The V gene end was trimmed by 2 bases and the J gene end by 2 bases; junction bases not matched to a gene: 3. DNA for the CDR3: TGCGCCAGCAGCTTCCGGACAGGGACCTACGAGCAGTACTTC. Its protein product is CASSFRTGTYEQYF.